This TCR beta chain originates from a study of T-cell memory formation after mild COVID-19. Study details: The TCR clusters were mostly specific to one donor. Whole-study results and caveats: SARS-CoV-2 specificity was not confirmed for second-wave clones peaking on day 37. That cross-reactive memory joined was suggested by some responding clones appearing in pre-infection memory. Clones that contracted from day 15 to 85 had balanced CD4/CD8; later expanders were CD4+ biased.

TCRdb re-called the 5' RACE reads with MiXCR, one entry per CDR3 protein. The data show 350,000 to 450,000 distinct CDR3 sequences, 20% seen once. In regard to this clonotype: No antigen is known for it.

The CDR3 spans 20 residues. The junction had 12 bases not matched to a gene; V was cut back by 4 bases and J by 0 bases. Germline CDR1 and CDR2: LGHNA and YNFKEQ. Sequencing used PBMCs or a T cell subset sorted from them (not recorded which). This TCR was sampled from an adult woman who had mild COVID-19 (a few samples of this study predate the infection). Cell type and time point are not known. This sequence joins TRBV4-2 and TRBJ2-1; 13 bases are a match to TRBD2. CDR3 in DNA: TGTGCCAGCAGCCGATCCCTGACTAGCGGGAGGTTGAGCTCCTACAATGAGCAGTTCTTC. As protein: CASSRSLTSGRLSSYNEQFF.